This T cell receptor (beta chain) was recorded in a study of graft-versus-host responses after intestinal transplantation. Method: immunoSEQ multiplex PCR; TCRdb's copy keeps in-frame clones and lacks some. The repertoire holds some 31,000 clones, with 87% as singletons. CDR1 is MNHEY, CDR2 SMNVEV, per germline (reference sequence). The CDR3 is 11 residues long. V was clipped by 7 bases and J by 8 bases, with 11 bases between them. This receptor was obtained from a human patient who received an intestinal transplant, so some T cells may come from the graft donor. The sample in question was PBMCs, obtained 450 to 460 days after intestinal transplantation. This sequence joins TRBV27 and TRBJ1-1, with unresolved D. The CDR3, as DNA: TGTGCCAGCAAACGTACGGGGGAAGCTTTCTTT. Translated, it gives CASKRTGEAFF.